The 8 T cell receptor beta chains in this list originate from one sample, sequenced in a study of OX40 agonist ivuxolimab in advanced cancers. Using immunoSEQ multiplex PCR, the repertoire was profiled, and TCRdb retains in-frame clones only, with some absent. The data contain tens of thousands of clones, under 90% of them singletons. This specimen consisted of CD4+ or CD8+ T cells sorted from blood, obtained in a trial of the OX40 agonist ivuxolimab. The receptors shown here come from an adult with an advanced solid tumor such as melanoma, head and neck, liver or kidney cancer.

The chain employs TRBV29-1 and TRBJ1-2; a possible D gene is TRBD1 (6 bases). Trimming took 6 bases from V and 4 from J, leaving 15 bases between them. CDR3 size: 13 residues. CDR1 and CDR2 (germline): SQVTM, ANQGSEA. The CDR3 DNA reads as TGCAGCGTCGCTGGACAGTTGGGCTATGGCTACACCTTC. Translation: CSVAGQLGYGYTF.

This clone was detected only a few times. The J gene is TRBJ1-2, the V gene TRBV13; D is possibly TRBD1 (5 bases). The V gene's germline CDR1 is PRHDT and CDR2 FYEKMQ (reference sequence). V was clipped by 5 bases and J by 1 base, with 14 bases between them. CDR3 length: 15 residues. Written as DNA, the CDR3 is TGTGCCAGCAGCCGATGGGGGGAAATTAACTATGGCTACACCTTC. Its translation is CASSRWGEINYGYTF.

The chain uses TRBV7-9 and TRBJ1-1; D may be TRBD1 (6 bases). This CDR3 region has 15 residues. Trimming left V 1 base short and J 2 bases short, with 11 bases between. Germline CDR1 SEHNR, CDR2 FQNEAQ (reference sequence). The CDR3 region is CASSLVWGANTEAFF. The CDR3 region has the DNA TGTGCCAGCAGCTTAGTATGGGGGGCAAACACTGAAGCTTTCTTT.

The chain combines TRBV20-1 with TRBJ2-5; D is uncertain. CDR1 and CDR2 from the germline V gene are DFQATT and SNEGSKA (reference sequence). The V end was cut by 5 bases, the J end by 5 bases, with 9 bases between. The CDR3 totals 11 residues. CDR3 sequence: CSAPPGETQYF. As DNA, the CDR3 is TGCAGTGCTCCCCCGGGTGAGACCCAGTACTTC.

This clone has just a few counts. At one boundary the junction diverges from the germline segment, which might be a read error. This chain uses TRBV7-9 with TRBJ2-7; D possibly uses TRBD1 or TRBD2 (5 bases each). The CDR3 has 13 amino acids. Per the germline V gene, CDR1 is SEHNR and CDR2 is FQNEAQ (reference sequence). CDR3 in DNA: TGTGCCAGCAGCACGGGGCCCCTTCAAACCAATGACTTC. Its translation is CASSTGPLQTNDF.

This rearrangement joins TRBV14 to TRBJ1-2; D is possibly TRBD1 (5 bases). CDR1 is SGHDN and CDR2 is FVKESK in the germline V gene. With 4 bases removed from V and 4 bases from J, the gap between germline ends came to 10 bases. CDR3 length: 13 residues. The CDR3 region is CASSPNGGYGYTF. CDR3 nucleotides: TGTGCCAGCAGCCCGAACGGGGGCTATGGCTACACCTTC. Filled out from reference TRBV14 and TRBJ1-2, the complete variable domain reads EAGVTQFPSHSVIEKGQTVTLRCDPISGHDNLYWYRRVMGKEIKFLLHFVKESKQDESGMPNNRFLAERTGGTYSTLKVQPAELEDSGVYFCASSPNGGYGYTFGSGTRLTVV.

V gene TRBV15 combines with J gene TRBJ1-3; weak D call: TRBD1 (5 bases). The V end was cut by 0 bases, the J end by 2 bases, with 11 bases between. This CDR3 is 16 amino acids long. Germline V CDR1 and CDR2: LNHNV, YYDKDF (reference sequence). The CDR3 sequence: CATSRDGTGTGNTIYF. The CDR3 DNA reads as TGTGCCACCAGCAGAGATGGAACAGGAACTGGAAACACCATATATTTT.

V gene TRBV2 combines with J gene TRBJ2-1; no reliable D call. Germline V gene data show CDR1 as SNHLY and CDR2 as FYNNEI. The CDR3 is 15 residues long. V was clipped by 5 bases and J by 0 bases, with 11 bases between them. The CDR3 sequence is CASSSAKGSYNEQFF. CDR3 DNA sequence: TGTGCCAGCAGTTCCGCCAAAGGCTCCTACAATGAGCAGTTCTTC.